Listed below are T cell receptor beta chains from one sample, sequenced in a study of cytomegalovirus exposure and HLA in healthy donors. Sequenced by immunoSEQ multiplex PCR; TCRdb stores in-frame clones only, minus some. The repertoire holds approximately 91,000 clones, with 81% as singletons. Input material: PBMCs. Source of these receptors: a human donor in good health. CDR3s include the opening cysteine and the closing phenylalanine or tryptophan. The D gene is left open where the match is weak. Not all rows give a size; the values are once, few, many and, for expanded clones, a class.

cdr3_length: 15; v_call: TRBV6-1; j_call: TRBJ1-4; clone_size: few; d_call: TRBD1; cdr3_aa: CASRGGQAINEKLFF; cdr3_nt: TGTGCCAGCAGAGGGGGACAGGCGATTAATGAAAAACTGTTTTTT
cdr3_length: 15; v_call: TRBV29-1; j_call: TRBJ2-1; clone_size: -; d_call: -; cdr3_aa: CSVEILGRSHYEQFF; cdr3_nt: TGCAGCGTTGAAATCTTAGGCCGGAGCCATTATGAGCAGTTCTTC
cdr3_length: 13; v_call: TRBV5-1; j_call: TRBJ2-7; clone_size: -; d_call: TRBD2; cdr3_aa: CASSPLGRDEQYF; cdr3_nt: TGCGCCAGCAGCCCGTTAGGGAGGGACGAGCAGTACTTC
cdr3_length: 16; v_call: TRBV11-2; j_call: TRBJ2-1; clone_size: -; d_call: TRBD1; cdr3_aa: CASSLGQGLTYNEQFF; cdr3_nt: TGTGCCAGCAGCCTTGGACAGGGTTTAACCTACAATGAGCAGTTCTTC
cdr3_length: 13; v_call: TRBV7-3; j_call: TRBJ1-6; clone_size: -; d_call: -; cdr3_aa: CASSLTAGSPLHF; cdr3_nt: TGTGCCAGCAGCTTGACGGCAGGGTCTCCCCTCCACTTT
cdr3_length: 20; v_call: TRBV19; j_call: TRBJ1-1; clone_size: -; d_call: -; cdr3_aa: CASSIGFVFAADPRNTEAFF; cdr3_nt: TGTGCCAGTAGTATAGGGTTTGTATTCGCGGCGGATCCAAGGAACACTGAAGCTTTCTTT
cdr3_length: 15; v_call: TRBV9; j_call: TRBJ1-4; clone_size: -; d_call: -; cdr3_aa: CASSVATAGDEKLFF; cdr3_nt: TGTGCCAGCAGCGTAGCTACGGCAGGGGATGAAAAACTGTTTTTT
cdr3_length: 15; v_call: TRBV27; j_call: TRBJ1-5; clone_size: -; d_call: TRBD1; cdr3_aa: CASKPQGGLLQPQHF; cdr3_nt: TGTGCCAGCAAGCCACAGGGGGGATTGTTACAGCCCCAGCATTTT
cdr3_length: 15; v_call: TRBV15; j_call: TRBJ1-4; clone_size: -; d_call: TRBD1; cdr3_aa: CATSREGQGGEKLFF; cdr3_nt: TGTGCCACCAGCAGAGAGGGACAGGGTGGTGAAAAACTGTTTTTT
cdr3_length: 16; v_call: TRBV15; j_call: TRBJ1-5; clone_size: -; d_call: TRBD1; cdr3_aa: CATSSWGTGGDQPQHF; cdr3_nt: TGTGCCACCAGCTCCTGGGGGACAGGGGGAGATCAGCCCCAGCATTTT
cdr3_length: 17; v_call: TRBV28; j_call: TRBJ2-3; clone_size: -; d_call: TRBD2; cdr3_aa: CASRASGRVPDTDTQYF; cdr3_nt: TGTGCCAGCAGGGCTAGCGGGAGGGTCCCTGACACAGATACGCAGTATTTT
cdr3_length: 14; v_call: TRBV7-7; j_call: TRBJ2-5; clone_size: -; d_call: TRBD1; cdr3_aa: CASSLPRGQETQYF; cdr3_nt: TGTGCCAGCAGCTTACCCAGGGGGCAAGAGACCCAGTACTTC
cdr3_length: 16; v_call: TRBV27; j_call: TRBJ1-1; clone_size: -; d_call: -; cdr3_aa: CASSLGPRLMNTEAFF; cdr3_nt: TGTGCCAGCAGTTTGGGGCCGAGGCTCATGAACACTGAAGCTTTCTTT
cdr3_length: 14; v_call: TRBV19; j_call: TRBJ2-5; clone_size: -; d_call: -; cdr3_aa: CASSIDTVQETQYF; cdr3_nt: TGTGCCAGTAGTATAGACACAGTTCAAGAGACCCAGTACTTC
cdr3_length: 13; v_call: TRBV5-1; j_call: TRBJ2-7; clone_size: -; d_call: -; cdr3_aa: CASSTNAGHEQYF; cdr3_nt: TGCGCCAGCAGCACCAACGCGGGCCACGAGCAGTACTTC
cdr3_length: 19; v_call: TRBV19; j_call: TRBJ2-2; clone_size: -; d_call: TRBD2; cdr3_aa: CASSVRGLAGRANTGELFF; cdr3_nt: TGTGCCAGTAGCGTAAGGGGACTAGCGGGAAGGGCGAACACCGGGGAGCTGTTTTTT
cdr3_length: 14; v_call: TRBV7-9; j_call: TRBJ2-7; clone_size: few; d_call: -; cdr3_aa: CASSSRQALYEQYF; cdr3_nt: TGTGCCAGCAGCTCCCGACAGGCCCTCTACGAGCAGTACTTC
cdr3_length: 16; v_call: TRBV4-3; j_call: TRBJ1-5; clone_size: -; d_call: -; cdr3_aa: CASSQDRGGNNQPQHF; cdr3_nt: TGCGCCAGCAGCCAAGATCGGGGCGGGAACAATCAGCCCCAGCATTTT
cdr3_length: 14; v_call: TRBV27; j_call: TRBJ2-7; clone_size: -; d_call: TRBD2; cdr3_aa: CASSPFSGGYEQYF; cdr3_nt: TGTGCCAGCAGTCCCTTTAGCGGGGGCTACGAGCAGTACTTC
cdr3_length: 19; v_call: TRBV27; j_call: TRBJ1-5; clone_size: -; d_call: TRBD1; cdr3_aa: CASSLGGTGGRLFNQPQHF; cdr3_nt: TGTGCCAGCAGTTTAGGGGGGACAGGGGGCCGACTTTTCAATCAGCCCCAGCATTTT
cdr3_length: 13; v_call: TRBV11-1; j_call: TRBJ2-5; clone_size: -; d_call: -; cdr3_aa: CASRPTSSAATYF; cdr3_nt: TGTGCCAGCAGACCCACTAGCTCCGCGGCAACTTACTTC
cdr3_length: 17; v_call: TRBV10-2; j_call: TRBJ1-6; clone_size: -; d_call: -; cdr3_aa: CASKDSNPVHYNSPLHF; cdr3_nt: TGCGCCAGCAAGGACAGTAACCCTGTTCACTATAATTCACCCCTCCACTTT
cdr3_length: 20; v_call: TRBV9; j_call: TRBJ2-1; clone_size: -; d_call: TRBD2; cdr3_aa: CASSLSTGLAGSSSYNEQFF; cdr3_nt: TGTGCCAGCAGCCTATCGACCGGACTAGCGGGGTCAAGCTCCTACAATGAGCAGTTCTTC
cdr3_length: 13; v_call: TRBV18; j_call: TRBJ2-1; clone_size: -; d_call: -; cdr3_aa: CASSPSTNSEQFF; cdr3_nt: TGTGCCAGCTCACCCTCGACTAATTCTGAGCAGTTCTTC